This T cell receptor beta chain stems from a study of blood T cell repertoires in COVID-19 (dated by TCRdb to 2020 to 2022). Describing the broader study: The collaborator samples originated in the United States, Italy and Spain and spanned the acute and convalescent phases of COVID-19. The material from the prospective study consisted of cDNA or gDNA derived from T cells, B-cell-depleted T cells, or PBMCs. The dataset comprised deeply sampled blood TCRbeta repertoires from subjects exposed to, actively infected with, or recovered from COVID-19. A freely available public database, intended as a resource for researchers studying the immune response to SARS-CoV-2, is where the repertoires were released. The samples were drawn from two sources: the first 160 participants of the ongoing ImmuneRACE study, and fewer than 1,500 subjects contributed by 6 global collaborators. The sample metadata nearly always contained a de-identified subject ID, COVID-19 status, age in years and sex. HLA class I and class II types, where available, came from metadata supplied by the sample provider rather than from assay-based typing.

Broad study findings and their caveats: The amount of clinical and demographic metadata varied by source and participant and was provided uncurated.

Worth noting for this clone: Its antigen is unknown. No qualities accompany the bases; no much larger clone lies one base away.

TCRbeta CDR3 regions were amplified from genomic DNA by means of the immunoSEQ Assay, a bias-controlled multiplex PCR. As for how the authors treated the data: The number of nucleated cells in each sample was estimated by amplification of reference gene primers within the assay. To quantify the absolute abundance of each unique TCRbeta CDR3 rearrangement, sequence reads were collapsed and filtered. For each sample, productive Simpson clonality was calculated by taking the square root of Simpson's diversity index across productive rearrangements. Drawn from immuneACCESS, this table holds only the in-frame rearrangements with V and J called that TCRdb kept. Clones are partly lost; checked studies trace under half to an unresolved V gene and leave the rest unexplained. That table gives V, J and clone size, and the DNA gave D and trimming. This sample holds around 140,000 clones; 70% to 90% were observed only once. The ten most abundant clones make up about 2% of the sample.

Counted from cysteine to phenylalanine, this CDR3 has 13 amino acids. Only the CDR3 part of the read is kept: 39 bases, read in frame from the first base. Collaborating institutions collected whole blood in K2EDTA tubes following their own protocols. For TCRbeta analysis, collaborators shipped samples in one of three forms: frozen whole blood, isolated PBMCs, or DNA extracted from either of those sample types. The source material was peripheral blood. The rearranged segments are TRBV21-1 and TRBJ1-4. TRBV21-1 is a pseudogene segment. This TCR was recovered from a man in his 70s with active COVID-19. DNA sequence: TGTGCCAGCAAGACTGCAACTAATGAAAAACTGTTTTTT. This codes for CASKTATNEKLFF.